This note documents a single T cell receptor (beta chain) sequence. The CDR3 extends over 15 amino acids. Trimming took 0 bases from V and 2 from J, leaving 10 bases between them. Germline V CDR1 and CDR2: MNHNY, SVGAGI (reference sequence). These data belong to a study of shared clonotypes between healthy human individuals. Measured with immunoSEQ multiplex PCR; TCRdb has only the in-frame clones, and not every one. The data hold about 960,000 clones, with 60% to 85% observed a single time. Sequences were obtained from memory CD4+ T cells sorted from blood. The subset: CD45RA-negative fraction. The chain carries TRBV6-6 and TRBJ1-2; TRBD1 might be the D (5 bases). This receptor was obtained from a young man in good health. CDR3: CASSYSTAGNYGYTF. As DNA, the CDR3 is TGTGCCAGCAGTTACTCGACGGCAGGGAACTATGGCTACACCTTC.